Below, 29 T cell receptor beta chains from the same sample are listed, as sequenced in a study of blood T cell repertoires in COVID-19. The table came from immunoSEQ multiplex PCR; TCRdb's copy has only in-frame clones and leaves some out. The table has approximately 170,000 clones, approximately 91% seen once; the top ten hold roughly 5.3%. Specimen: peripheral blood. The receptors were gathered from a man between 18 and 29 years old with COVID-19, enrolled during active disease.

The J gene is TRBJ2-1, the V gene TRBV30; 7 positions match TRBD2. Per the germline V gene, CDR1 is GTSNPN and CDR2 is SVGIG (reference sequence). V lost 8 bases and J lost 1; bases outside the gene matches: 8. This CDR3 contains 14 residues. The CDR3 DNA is TGTGCCCTGGGAGGGGACTTATCCTACAATGAGCAGTTCTTC. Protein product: CALGGDLSYNEQFF.

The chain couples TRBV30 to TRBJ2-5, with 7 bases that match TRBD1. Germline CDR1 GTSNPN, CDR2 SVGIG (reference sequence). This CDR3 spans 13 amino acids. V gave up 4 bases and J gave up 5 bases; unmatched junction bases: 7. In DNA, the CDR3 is TGTGCCTGGACCCTAGGGGGCAGGGAGACCCAGTACTTC. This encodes CAWTLGGRETQYF.

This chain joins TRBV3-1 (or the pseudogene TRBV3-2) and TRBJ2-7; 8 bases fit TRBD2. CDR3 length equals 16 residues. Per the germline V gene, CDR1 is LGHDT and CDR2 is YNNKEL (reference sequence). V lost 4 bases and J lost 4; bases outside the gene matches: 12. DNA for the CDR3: TGTGCCAGCAGCCCCCCTCTTAGCGGGACGATATACGAGCAGTACTTC. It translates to CASSPPLSGTIYEQYF.

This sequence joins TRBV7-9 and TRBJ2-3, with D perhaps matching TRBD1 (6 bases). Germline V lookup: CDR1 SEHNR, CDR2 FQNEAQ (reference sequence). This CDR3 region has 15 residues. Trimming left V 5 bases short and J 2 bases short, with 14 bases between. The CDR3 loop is CASSPRRDNTDTQYF. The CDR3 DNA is TGTGCCAGCAGCCCACGAAGGGACAACACAGATACGCAGTATTTT.

The CDR3 here is CASSPRDSGKNTEAFF. The CDR3, as DNA: TGTGCCAGCAGCCCCCGGGACAGCGGAAAGAACACTGAAGCTTTCTTT. The chain employs TRBV7-9 and TRBJ1-1; 7 nucleotides line up with TRBD1. The V segment lost 5 bases and the J segment 1 base; nucleotides outside the gene matches: 10. Germline V lookup: CDR1 SEHNR, CDR2 FQNEAQ (reference sequence). The CDR3 spans 16 residues.

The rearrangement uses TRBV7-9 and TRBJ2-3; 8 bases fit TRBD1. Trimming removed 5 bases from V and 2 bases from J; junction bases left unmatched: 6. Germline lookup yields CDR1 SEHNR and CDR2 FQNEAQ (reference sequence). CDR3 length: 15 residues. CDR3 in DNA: TGTGCCAGCAGCCGCCGGGGACAGGCCACAGATACGCAGTATTTT. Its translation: CASSRRGQATDTQYF. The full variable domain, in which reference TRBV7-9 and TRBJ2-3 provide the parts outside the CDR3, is DTGVSQNPRHKITKRGQNVTFRCDPISEHNRLYWYRQTLGQGPEFLTYFQNEAQLEKSRLLSDRFSAERPKGSFSTLEIQRTEQGDSAMYLCASSRRGQATDTQYFGPGTRLTVL.

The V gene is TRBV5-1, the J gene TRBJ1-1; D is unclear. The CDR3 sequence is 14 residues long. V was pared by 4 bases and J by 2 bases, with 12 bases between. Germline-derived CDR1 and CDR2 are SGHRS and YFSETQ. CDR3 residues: CASSLSVLNTEAFF. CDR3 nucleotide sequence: TGCGCCAGCAGCCTCTCGGTACTTAACACTGAAGCTTTCTTT.

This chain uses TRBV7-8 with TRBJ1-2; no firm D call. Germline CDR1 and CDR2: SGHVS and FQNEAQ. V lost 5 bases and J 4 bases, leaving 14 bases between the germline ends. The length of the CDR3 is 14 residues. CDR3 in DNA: TGTGCCAGCAGCGCACACCCTGGAGGCTATGGCTACACCTTC. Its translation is CASSAHPGGYGYTF.

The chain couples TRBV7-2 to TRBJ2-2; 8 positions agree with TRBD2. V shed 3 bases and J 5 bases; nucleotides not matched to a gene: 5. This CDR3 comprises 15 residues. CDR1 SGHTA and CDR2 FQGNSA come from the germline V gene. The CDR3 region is CASSFGLAVTGELFF. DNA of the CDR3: TGTGCCAGCAGCTTCGGACTAGCTGTTACCGGGGAGCTGTTTTTT.

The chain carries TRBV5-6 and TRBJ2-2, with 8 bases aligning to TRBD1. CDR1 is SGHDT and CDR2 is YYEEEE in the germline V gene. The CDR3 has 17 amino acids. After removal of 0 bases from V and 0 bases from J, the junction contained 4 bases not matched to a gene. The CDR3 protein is CASSLGLTGANTGELFF. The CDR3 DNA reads TGTGCCAGCAGCTTGGGTCTGACAGGGGCGAACACCGGGGAGCTGTTTTTT.

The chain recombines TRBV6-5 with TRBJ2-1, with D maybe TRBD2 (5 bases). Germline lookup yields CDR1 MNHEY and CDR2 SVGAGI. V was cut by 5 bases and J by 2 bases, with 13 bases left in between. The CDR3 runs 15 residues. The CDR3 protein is CASSRLTRAYNEQFF. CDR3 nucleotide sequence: TGTGCCAGCAGTCGCCTGACGAGGGCCTACAATGAGCAGTTCTTC.

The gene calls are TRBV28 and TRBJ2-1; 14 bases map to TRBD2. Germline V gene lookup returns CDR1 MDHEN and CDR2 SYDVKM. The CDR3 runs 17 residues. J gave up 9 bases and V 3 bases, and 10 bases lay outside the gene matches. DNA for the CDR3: TGTGCCAGCAGTTTCAGGTGGGCGACTAGCGGGAGGGTTGAGCAGTTCTTC. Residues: CASSFRWATSGRVEQFF.

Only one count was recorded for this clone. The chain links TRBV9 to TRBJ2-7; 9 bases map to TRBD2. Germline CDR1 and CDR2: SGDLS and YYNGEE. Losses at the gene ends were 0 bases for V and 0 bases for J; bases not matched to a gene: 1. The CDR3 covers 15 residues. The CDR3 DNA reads TGTGCCAGCAGCGTAGCTAGCGGGGACTCCTACGAGCAGTACTTC. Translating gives CASSVASGDSYEQYF.

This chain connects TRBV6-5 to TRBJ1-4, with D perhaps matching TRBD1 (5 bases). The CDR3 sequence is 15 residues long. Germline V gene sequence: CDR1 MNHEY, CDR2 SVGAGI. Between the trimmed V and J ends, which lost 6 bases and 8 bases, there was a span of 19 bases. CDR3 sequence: CASRQRRGSREKLFF. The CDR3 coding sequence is TGTGCCAGCAGGCAGAGGAGGGGAAGCCGGGAAAAACTGTTTTTT.

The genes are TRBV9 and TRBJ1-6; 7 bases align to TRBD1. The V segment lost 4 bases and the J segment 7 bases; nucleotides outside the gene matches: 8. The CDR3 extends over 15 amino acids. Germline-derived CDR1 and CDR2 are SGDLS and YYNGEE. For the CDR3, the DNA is TGTGCCAGCAGCTCTACCGGGACAGAGAATTCACCCCTCCACTTT. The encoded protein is CASSSTGTENSPLHF.

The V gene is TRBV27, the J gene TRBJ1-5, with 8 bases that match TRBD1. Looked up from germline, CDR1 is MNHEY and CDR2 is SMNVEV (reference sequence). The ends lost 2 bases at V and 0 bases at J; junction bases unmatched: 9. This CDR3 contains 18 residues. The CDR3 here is CASSLEGQEIYSNQPQHF. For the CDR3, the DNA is TGTGCCAGCAGTTTAGAGGGACAGGAGATTTATAGCAATCAGCCCCAGCATTTT.

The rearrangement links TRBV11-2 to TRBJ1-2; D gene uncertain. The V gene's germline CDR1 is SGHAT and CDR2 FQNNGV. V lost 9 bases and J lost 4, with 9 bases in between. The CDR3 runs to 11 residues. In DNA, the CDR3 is TGTGCCAGTCGGCGGGGCTATGGCTACACCTTC. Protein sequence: CASRRGYGYTF.

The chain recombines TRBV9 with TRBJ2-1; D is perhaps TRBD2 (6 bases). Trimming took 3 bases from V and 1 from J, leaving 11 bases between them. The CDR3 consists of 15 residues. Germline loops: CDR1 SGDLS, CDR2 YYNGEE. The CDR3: CASSAREKSYNEQFF. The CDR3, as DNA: TGTGCCAGCAGCGCCCGGGAGAAGTCCTACAATGAGCAGTTCTTC.

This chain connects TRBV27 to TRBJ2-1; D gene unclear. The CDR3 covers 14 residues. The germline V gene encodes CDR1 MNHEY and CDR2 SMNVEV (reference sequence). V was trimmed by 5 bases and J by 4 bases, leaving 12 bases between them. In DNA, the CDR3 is TGTGCCAGCAGTCCCCCTCCTAAGTACAATGAGCAGTTCTTC. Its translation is CASSPPPKYNEQFF.

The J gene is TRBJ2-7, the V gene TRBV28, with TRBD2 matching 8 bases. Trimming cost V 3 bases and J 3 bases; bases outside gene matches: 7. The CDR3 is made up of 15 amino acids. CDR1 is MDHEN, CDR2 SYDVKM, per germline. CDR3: CASSLSGRADYEQYF. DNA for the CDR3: TGTGCCAGCAGTTTGAGCGGGAGAGCGGACTACGAGCAGTACTTC.

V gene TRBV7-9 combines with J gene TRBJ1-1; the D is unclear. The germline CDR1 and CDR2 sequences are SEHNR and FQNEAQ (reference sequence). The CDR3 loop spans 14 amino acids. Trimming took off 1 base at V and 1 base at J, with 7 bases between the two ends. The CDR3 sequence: CASSLGDRNTEAFF. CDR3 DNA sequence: TGTGCCAGCAGCTTAGGAGATAGGAACACTGAAGCTTTCTTT.

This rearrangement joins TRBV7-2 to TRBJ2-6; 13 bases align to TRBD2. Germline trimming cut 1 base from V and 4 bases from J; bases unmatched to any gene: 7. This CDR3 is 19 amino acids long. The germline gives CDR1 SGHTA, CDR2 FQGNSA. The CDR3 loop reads CASSLGPGLAGSGANVLTF. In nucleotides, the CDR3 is TGTGCCAGCAGCTTAGGCCCGGGACTAGCGGGATCCGGGGCCAACGTCCTGACTTTC.

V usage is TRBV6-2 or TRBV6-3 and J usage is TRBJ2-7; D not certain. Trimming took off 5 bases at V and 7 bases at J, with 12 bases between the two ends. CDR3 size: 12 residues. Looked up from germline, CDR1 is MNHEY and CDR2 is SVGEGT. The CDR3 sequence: CASSLFEEEQYF. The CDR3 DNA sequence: TGTGCCAGCAGTCTGTTCGAGGAGGAGCAGTACTTC.

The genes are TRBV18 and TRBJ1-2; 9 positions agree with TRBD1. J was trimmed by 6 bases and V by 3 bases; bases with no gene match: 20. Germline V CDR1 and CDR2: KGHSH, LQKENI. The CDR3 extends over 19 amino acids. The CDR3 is CASSPLSGTGIGVKNGYTF. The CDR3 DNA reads TGTGCCAGCTCACCCCTATCCGGGACAGGGATCGGGGTAAAGAATGGCTACACCTTC.

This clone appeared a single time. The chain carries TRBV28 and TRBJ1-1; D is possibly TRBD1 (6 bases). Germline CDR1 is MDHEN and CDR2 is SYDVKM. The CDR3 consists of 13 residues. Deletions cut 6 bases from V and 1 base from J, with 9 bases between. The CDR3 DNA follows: TGTGCCAGCAGAGGACAGCAGAACACTGAAGCTTTCTTT. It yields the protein CASRGQQNTEAFF.

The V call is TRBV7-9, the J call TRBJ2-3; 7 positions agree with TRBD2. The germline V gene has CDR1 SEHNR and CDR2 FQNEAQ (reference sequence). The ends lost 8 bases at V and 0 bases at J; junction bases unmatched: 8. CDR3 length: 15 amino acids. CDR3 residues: CASGLGGRSTDTQYF. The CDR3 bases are TGTGCCAGCGGGCTCGGGGGGAGAAGCACAGATACGCAGTATTTT.

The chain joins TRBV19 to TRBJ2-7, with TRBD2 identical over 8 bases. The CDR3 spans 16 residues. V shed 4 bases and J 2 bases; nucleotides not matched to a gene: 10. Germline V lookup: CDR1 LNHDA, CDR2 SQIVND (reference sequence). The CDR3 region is CASSKQTSAITYEQYF. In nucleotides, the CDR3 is TGTGCCAGTAGTAAGCAGACTAGCGCGATTACCTACGAGCAGTACTTC.

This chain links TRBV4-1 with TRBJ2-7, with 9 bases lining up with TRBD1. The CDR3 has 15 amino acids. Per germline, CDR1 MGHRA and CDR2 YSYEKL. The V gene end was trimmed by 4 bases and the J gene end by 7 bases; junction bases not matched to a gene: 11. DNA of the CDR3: TGCGCCAGCAGCCTCCGGGGACAGGGAGCCTGGGAGCAGTACTTC. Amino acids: CASSLRGQGAWEQYF.

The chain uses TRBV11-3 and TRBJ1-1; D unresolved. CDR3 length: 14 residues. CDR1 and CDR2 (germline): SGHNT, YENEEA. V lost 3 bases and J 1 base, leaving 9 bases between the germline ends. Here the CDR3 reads CASSLSGRNTEAFF. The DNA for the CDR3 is TGTGCCAGCAGCTTGTCCGGGAGGAACACTGAAGCTTTCTTT. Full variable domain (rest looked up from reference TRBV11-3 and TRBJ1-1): EAGVVQSPRYKIIEKKQPVAFWCNPISGHNTLYWYLQNLGQGPELLIRYENEEAVDDSQLPKDRFSAERLKGVDSTLKIQPAELGDSAVYLCASSLSGRNTEAFFGQGTRLTVV.